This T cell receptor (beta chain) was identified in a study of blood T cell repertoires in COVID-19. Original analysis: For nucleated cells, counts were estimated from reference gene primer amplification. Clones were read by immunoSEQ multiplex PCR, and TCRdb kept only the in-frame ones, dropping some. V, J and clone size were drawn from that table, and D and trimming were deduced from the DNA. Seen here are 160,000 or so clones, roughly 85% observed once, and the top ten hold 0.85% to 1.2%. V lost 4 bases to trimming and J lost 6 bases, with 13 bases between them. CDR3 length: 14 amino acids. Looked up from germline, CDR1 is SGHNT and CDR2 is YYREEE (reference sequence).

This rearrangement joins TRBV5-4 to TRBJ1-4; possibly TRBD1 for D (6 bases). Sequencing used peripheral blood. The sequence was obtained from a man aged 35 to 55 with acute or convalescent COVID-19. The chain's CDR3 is CASSINRDDEKLFF. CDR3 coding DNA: TGTGCCAGCAGCATTAACAGGGATGATGAAAAACTGTTTTTT.